A selection of T cell receptor beta chains follows, all from one sample in a study of shared clonotypes between healthy human individuals. The method was immunoSEQ multiplex PCR; TCRdb's version includes in-frame clones alone and lacks a portion of them. The data contain 950,000 to 1,100,000 clones, approximately 78% of them singletons. Sequenced input: memory CD4+ T cells from PBMCs. The receptors originated from a young man in good health. Some clones in this sample may be carry-over from other donors' samples. Both conserved end residues are part of each CDR3. The D gene is left open where the match is weak. Expanded clones get a size class; other rows say once, few or many, or leave the size out.

d_gene,j_gene,v_gene,abundance,CDR3nt,CDR3aa
TRBD1,TRBJ1-2,TRBV7-9,NA,TGTGCCAGCAGCTTATTAGCAGGGGGTCGGAACTATGGCTACACCTTC,CASSLLAGGRNYGYTF
NA,TRBJ2-7,TRBV7-3,NA,TGTGCCAGCAGCTTAACCGGGACGGCGGACGAGCAGTACTTC,CASSLTGTADEQYF
NA,TRBJ2-1,TRBV7-9,NA,TGTGCCAGCAGCTTAGTTCCACCTAGCACGAATACGTTCTTC,CASSLVPPSTNTFF
NA,TRBJ2-2,TRBV6-5,NA,TGTGCCAGCAGCCTCCCTGGGCTCCGGGAGCTGTTTTTT,CASSLPGLRELFF
TRBD2,TRBJ2-7,TRBV5-1,NA,TGCGCCAGCAGCTTGAGCCCTCGGGCTAGCGGGGCGTTTATTTACGAGCAGTACTTC,CASSLSPRASGAFIYEQYF
NA,TRBJ2-5,TRBV11-2,once,TGTGCCAGCAGCTTAGTCCCCTGGCTGCTGGCAAATATGACCCAGTACTTC,CASSLVPWLLANMTQYF
NA,TRBJ2-2,TRBV5-1,NA,TGCGCCAGCAGCTTGGGAGACAGGACGAACACCGGGGAGCTGTTTTTT,CASSLGDRTNTGELFF
NA,TRBJ2-1,TRBV10-3,NA,TGTGCCTCCGGCAGCCTGTCGTCCTACAATGAGCAGTTCTTC,CASGSLSSYNEQFF
NA,TRBJ2-3,TRBV2,NA,TGTGCCAGCAGTGAAGCGATCGGGGATACGCAGTATTTT,CASSEAIGDTQYF
TRBD1,TRBJ1-5,TRBV27,NA,TGTGCCAGCCGCCGGGACAGCCATCAGCCCCAGCATTTT,CASRRDSHQPQHF
NA,TRBJ1-2,TRBV10-3,once,TGTGCCATCAGTCCGGGACTGGATGGCTACACCTTC,CAISPGLDGYTF
NA,TRBJ2-2,TRBV20-1,few,TGCAGTGCTGAGAACACCGGGGAGCTGTTTTTT,CSAENTGELFF
NA,TRBJ2-1,TRBV5-1,NA,TGCGCCAGCGCCGACAGGTTCCCGAGCTCCTACAATGAGCAGTTCTTC,CASADRFPSSYNEQFF
NA,TRBJ2-4,TRBV6-1,NA,TGTGCCAGCAGTGAAGGCGGGGCCAAAAACATTCAGTACTTC,CASSEGGAKNIQYF
NA,TRBJ2-1,TRBV18,once,TGTGCCAGCTCACGCGGGGACACGGCCGGCAATGAGCAGTTCTTC,CASSRGDTAGNEQFF
TRBD2,TRBJ2-1,TRBV5-3,NA,TGTGCCAGAAGTTCGCAGACCCGGGACAAGGGACTAGCGGCATACAATGAGCAGTTCTTC,CARSSQTRDKGLAAYNEQFF
NA,TRBJ1-5,TRBV7-8,once,TGTGCCAGCAGTCGGGACGGCCCTTATAGCAATCAGCCCCAGCATTTT,CASSRDGPYSNQPQHF
NA,TRBJ2-1,TRBV5-4,NA,TGTGCCAGCAGTTGGCGGGTGGCCTCCTACAATGAGCAGTTCTTC,CASSWRVASYNEQFF
TRBD2,TRBJ2-7,TRBV2,once,TGTGCCAGCAGTGACGAACTAGCGGACTCCTACGAGCAGTACTTC,CASSDELADSYEQYF
TRBD1,TRBJ2-3,TRBV6-5,NA,TGTGCCAGCAGTTACGGGACAGGGAAAGATACGCAGTATTTT,CASSYGTGKDTQYF
TRBD1,TRBJ1-2,TRBV19,NA,TGTGCCAGTAGCCGACAGGGCTCTTCGGGCTACACCTTC,CASSRQGSSGYTF
TRBD2,TRBJ2-4,TRBV19,NA,TGTGCCAGTAGTCCACGGACTAGCGGGAGTCAAACCAAAAACATTCAGTACTTC,CASSPRTSGSQTKNIQYF
NA,TRBJ1-1,TRBV4-3,NA,TGCGCCAGCAAGCCCTCTCGACTGGACAGCTACGACACTGAAGCTTTCTTT,CASKPSRLDSYDTEAFF
NA,TRBJ1-2,TRBV5-1,NA,TGCGCCAGCAGCTTCGCAGGGAGCGACTATGGCTACACCTTC,CASSFAGSDYGYTF
NA,TRBJ1-4,TRBV6-5,NA,TGTGCCAGCAGGAGGGGCCCGGGAGAAAAACTGTTTTTT,CASRRGPGEKLFF
NA,TRBJ2-3,TRBV9,few,TGTGCCAGCAGCGTAAGCCCTAGCACAGATACGCAGTATTTT,CASSVSPSTDTQYF
NA,TRBJ1-5,TRBV6-1,NA,TGTGCCAGCAGCCAAGGCCCCTATAGCAATCAGCCCCAGCATTTT,CASSQGPYSNQPQHF
TRBD1,TRBJ1-2,TRBV27,NA,TGTGCCAGCAGGTCTTTACAGGGGGCGGGCGGCTACACCTTC,CASRSLQGAGGYTF
TRBD2,TRBJ2-7,TRBV4-3,few,TGCGCCAGCAGCCAAGCTTCAGCGGGAGAGGGAGAGCAGTACTTC,CASSQASAGEGEQYF
NA,TRBJ2-2,TRBV7-3,few,TGTGCCAGCAGCATGTATGGCGGGGAGCTGTTTTTT,CASSMYGGELFF
NA,TRBJ1-1,TRBV21-1,once,TGTGCCAGCCGATCTACGAACACTGAAGCTTTCTTT,CASRSTNTEAFF
NA,TRBJ1-2,TRBV9,NA,TGTGCCAGCAGCGGAGTGATCGGGACCCATGGCTACACCTTC,CASSGVIGTHGYTF
TRBD1,TRBJ2-7,TRBV5-1,NA,TGCGCCAGCAGCTTGGGGACAGGGGGCGGGTACGAGCAGTACTTC,CASSLGTGGGYEQYF
NA,TRBJ2-7,TRBV5-1,NA,TGCGCCAGCAGCAGGGACGGTCCCTACGAGCAGTACTTC,CASSRDGPYEQYF
TRBD1,TRBJ2-2,TRBV5-1,NA,TGCGCCAGCAGCCCTCGGGTTACAGGGGACACCGGGGAGCTGTTTTTT,CASSPRVTGDTGELFF
TRBD1,TRBJ2-7,TRBV27,NA,TGTGCCAGCAGCCCGGGACAGGGAAGGCCCTACGAGCAGTACTTC,CASSPGQGRPYEQYF
NA,TRBJ2-1,TRBV18,NA,TGTGCCAGCTCCCCTCCTGGTCACGCCCCGTACAATGAGCAGTTCTTC,CASSPPGHAPYNEQFF
TRBD1,TRBJ1-5,TRBV27,NA,TGTGCCAGCAGCCCCCGGGCGACAGGGGATAGCAATCAGCCCCAGCATTTT,CASSPRATGDSNQPQHF
NA,TRBJ2-2,TRBV5-1,NA,TGCGCCAGCGCCCCGGGAAGCGGGAACACCGGGGAGCTGTTTTTT,CASAPGSGNTGELFF